The clone carrying this T cell receptor (beta chain) was observed a single time. Its target is unknown. Unique molecular identifiers were present on the cDNA, and a universal primer site came from template switching. TCRdb called the 5' RACE reads again in MiXCR, with one record for every CDR3 protein. Counted here are about 530,000 distinct CDR3 sequences, around 22% occurring once; the ten biggest clones make up 0.4% to 0.6%. This specimen comes from a study of identical twins. Study-wide findings and caveats: Potential partial confounding of zero-insertion analyses by invariant MAIT and iNKT cells was noted.

This CDR3 spans 15 amino acids. Trimming removed 8 bases from V and 5 bases from J, with 19 bases in between. CDR1 SGHAT and CDR2 FQNNGV come from the germline V gene. This sample was shared with a second study, whose subject was yellow fever vaccine responses in identical twins.

This TCR derives from a woman aged 18-30 years in good health. Sequences were obtained from CD4+ T cells sorted from blood. V is TRBV11-2 and J is TRBJ2-1; TRBD1 is a possible D gene (7 bases). The CDR3, as DNA: TGTGCCAGCGGACTATTCGACAGGGTAAACAATGAGCAGTTCTTC. It yields the protein CASGLFDRVNNEQFF. The whole variable domain, remainder taken from reference TRBV11-2 and TRBJ2-1, is EAGVAQSPRYKIIEKRQSVAFWCNPISGHATLYWYQQILGQGPKLLIQFQNNGVVDDSQLPKDRFSAERLKGVDSTLKIQPAKLEDSAVYLCASGLFDRVNNEQFFGPGTRLTVL.